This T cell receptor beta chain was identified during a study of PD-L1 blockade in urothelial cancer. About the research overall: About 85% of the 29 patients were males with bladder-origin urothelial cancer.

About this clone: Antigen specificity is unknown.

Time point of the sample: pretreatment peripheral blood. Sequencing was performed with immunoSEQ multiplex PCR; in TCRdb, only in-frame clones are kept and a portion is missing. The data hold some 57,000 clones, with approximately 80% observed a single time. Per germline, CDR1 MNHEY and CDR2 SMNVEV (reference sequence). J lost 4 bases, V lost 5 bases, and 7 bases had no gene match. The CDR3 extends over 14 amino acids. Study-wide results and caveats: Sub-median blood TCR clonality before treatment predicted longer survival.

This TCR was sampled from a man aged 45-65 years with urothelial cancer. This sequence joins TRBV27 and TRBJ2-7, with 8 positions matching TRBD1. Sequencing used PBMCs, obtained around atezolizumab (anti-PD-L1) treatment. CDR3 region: CASSQDRVSYEQYF. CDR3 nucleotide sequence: TGTGCCAGCAGTCAGGACAGGGTTTCTTACGAGCAGTACTTC.